Detailed here is one TCR beta chain. Trimming took 3 bases from V and 4 from J; bases not matched to a gene: 8. This CDR3 region has 17 residues. Germline CDR1 reads LGHDT; CDR2 reads YNNKEL (reference sequence). This entry comes from a study of blood T cell repertoires in COVID-19. On the study more broadly: Specimens from acute and convalescent COVID-19 originated in the United States, Italy and Spain. Sources were T cells, B-cell-depleted T cells, or PBMCs; the material itself was cDNA or gDNA.

Methods used by the authors: Amplification of reference gene primers was used by the study to estimate nucleated cell counts. Assay used: immunoSEQ multiplex PCR; TCRdb lists only in-frame clones, some missing. For V, J and clone size, that table is used; D and trimming come from the DNA. The repertoire holds some 380,000 clones, with over 75% as singletons. Donors in Cohort 3 counted as recovered after two negative PCRs, clearance, or symptom resolution. The sample comprised PBMCs or T cells enriched from blood (not recorded which). This receptor was obtained from a man younger than 40 who had recovered from COVID-19. The chain couples TRBV3-1 (or the pseudogene TRBV3-2) to TRBJ1-5, with 11 nucleotides matching TRBD1. The CDR3: CASSQARTGGGNQPQHF. CDR3 in DNA: TGTGCCAGCAGCCAGGCTCGGACAGGGGGCGGGAATCAGCCCCAGCATTTT.